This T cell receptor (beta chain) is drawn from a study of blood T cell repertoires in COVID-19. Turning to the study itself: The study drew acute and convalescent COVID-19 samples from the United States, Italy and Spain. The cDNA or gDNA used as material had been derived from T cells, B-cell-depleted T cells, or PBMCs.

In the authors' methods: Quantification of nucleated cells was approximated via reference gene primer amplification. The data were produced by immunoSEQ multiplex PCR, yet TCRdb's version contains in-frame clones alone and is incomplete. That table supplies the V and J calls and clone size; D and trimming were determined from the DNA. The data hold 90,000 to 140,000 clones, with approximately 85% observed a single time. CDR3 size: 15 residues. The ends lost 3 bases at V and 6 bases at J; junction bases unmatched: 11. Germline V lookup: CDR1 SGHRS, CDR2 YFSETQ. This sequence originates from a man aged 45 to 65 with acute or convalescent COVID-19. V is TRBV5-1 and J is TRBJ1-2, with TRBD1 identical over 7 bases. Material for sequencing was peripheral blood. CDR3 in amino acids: CASSWRSQGEDGYTF. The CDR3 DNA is TGCGCCAGCAGCTGGCGGTCCCAGGGGGAGGATGGCTACACCTTC.